This T cell receptor beta chain comes out of a study of blood T cell repertoires in COVID-19. Study in general: Acute and convalescent COVID-19 samples came from the United States, Italy and Spain. In each case, the material was cDNA or gDNA derived from T cells, B-cell-depleted T cells, or PBMCs.

Germline V gene data show CDR1 as SNHLY and CDR2 as FYNNEI. The CDR3 covers 15 residues. With 1 base clipped from V and 5 bases from J, the junction kept 3 bases outside the gene matches. Source study methods: For nucleated cells, counts were estimated from reference gene primer amplification. The protocol was immunoSEQ multiplex PCR, while the TCRdb copy is restricted to in-frame clones and leaves out a portion. That table is the source of V, J and clone size, and D and trimming were worked out from the DNA. The table records about 300,000 clones, about 87% of them present only once. The rearrangement links TRBV2 to TRBJ2-5, with 11 bases lining up with TRBD1. This receptor was obtained from a woman younger than 45 who had recovered from COVID-19. What was sequenced was peripheral blood. The CDR3 loop reads CASSEGTGGEETQYF. The CDR3 DNA reads as TGTGCCAGCAGTGAAGGGACAGGGGGCGAGGAGACCCAGTACTTC.